These 22 T cell receptor beta chains were sequenced from one sample in a study of blood T cells in healthy people across ages. Through a sample-barcoded 5' primer and a J-beta primer mix, a second PCR was run for roughly 7 to 11 cycles. Each CDR3 protein is one row after TCRdb ran MiXCR on the 5' RACE reads. This sample carries 1.5 million to 2 million distinct CDR3 sequences, about 28% of them seen once, and the ten largest clones take about 8%. The sequenced sample was blood. The receptor set was obtained from a woman aged 25 to 39 in good health.

This sequence joins TRBV20-1 and TRBJ1-1; 7 bases are a match to TRBD1. Germline-derived CDR1 and CDR2 are DFQATT and SNEGSKA (reference sequence). The CDR3 has 12 amino acids. V was pared by 5 bases and J by 6 bases, with 6 bases of the junction left unmatched. This chain's CDR3 is CSAQTGRSEAFF. CDR3 sequence (DNA): TGCAGTGCTCAGACAGGGAGGTCTGAAGCTTTCTTT.

This clonotype occurred once. This chain links TRBV6-5 with TRBJ2-1; D is unclear. CDR3 length equals 11 residues. Germline lookup yields CDR1 MNHEY and CDR2 SVGAGI. The V gene lost 3 bases and the J gene lost 10 bases, with 7 bases spanning the gap. For the CDR3, the DNA is TGTGCCAGCAGTTATAGGTTCGAGCAGTTCTTC. Encoded protein: CASSYRFEQFF.

The V gene is TRBV9, the J gene TRBJ2-3; possibly TRBD1 for D (6 bases). V shed 1 base and J shed 0 bases, with 12 bases lying between them. From germline, CDR1 is SGDLS and CDR2 YYNGEE. CDR3 length equals 16 residues. The CDR3 DNA is TGTGCCAGCAGCGTATTGGGGACAACTAGCACAGATACGCAGTATTTT. It translates to CASSVLGTTSTDTQYF.

The chain uses TRBV10-1 and TRBJ2-1; D is unclear. CDR1 WNHNN and CDR2 SYGVQD come from the germline V gene (reference sequence). V was cut by 3 bases and J by 12 bases, with 18 bases left in between. The CDR3 runs to 14 residues. The CDR3 loop is CASSDSGRNFVQFF. The CDR3 DNA reads TGCGCCAGCAGTGATAGTGGCAGAAATTTTGTGCAGTTCTTC.

This clonotype was observed at least ten times. The rearrangement uses TRBV9 and TRBJ2-7; 10 nucleotides line up with TRBD2. The V gene end was trimmed by 0 bases and the J gene end by 9 bases; junction bases not matched to a gene: 3. There are 13 residues in the CDR3. CDR1 SGDLS and CDR2 YYNGEE come from the germline V gene. CDR3 loop: CASSVGTSGVQYF. The CDR3 coding sequence is TGTGCCAGCAGCGTAGGGACTAGCGGCGTGCAGTACTTC.

The sample holds a few counts of this clonotype. The chain employs TRBV10-3 and TRBJ1-1; D uncertain. V lost 3 bases and J lost 3, with 11 bases in between. Per the germline V gene, CDR1 is ENHRY and CDR2 is SYGVKD. The CDR3 sequence is 14 residues long. This CDR3 is CAISDRQADTEAFF. The DNA of the CDR3 is TGTGCCATCAGTGATAGGCAGGCGGACACTGAAGCTTTCTTT.

Only a few counts were recorded for this clonotype. V usage is TRBV3-1 and J usage is TRBJ1-1, with D unclear. V dropped 7 bases and J dropped 1 base, with 10 bases sitting between them. Germline-derived CDR1 and CDR2 are LGHDT and YNNKEL (reference sequence). CDR3 length: 13 residues. CDR3 sequence reads: CASNFQKNTEAFF. The CDR3 coding sequence is TGTGCCAGCAATTTTCAGAAGAACACTGAAGCTTTCTTT.

This clonotype was seen more than once but under ten times. This chain joins TRBV27 and TRBJ1-1; no reliable D call. Trimming took off 9 bases at V and 4 bases at J, with 21 bases between the two ends. This CDR3 has 15 amino acids. Germline CDR1 reads MNHEY; CDR2 reads SMNVEV (reference sequence). CDR3 residues: CASLSAMAGSTEAFF. The CDR3 DNA follows: TGTGCCAGTTTATCGGCGATGGCAGGCTCCACTGAAGCTTTCTTT.

The chain couples TRBV6-5 to TRBJ1-1; the D gene is possibly TRBD1 (6 bases). Between the trimmed V and J ends, which lost 5 bases and 8 bases, there was a span of 18 bases. Germline V lookup: CDR1 MNHEY, CDR2 SVGAGI. The CDR3 is 14 amino acids. In DNA form, the CDR3 reads TGTGCCAGCAGTCGGGGTCAGACAGGAGGGGAAGCTTTCTTT. This translates into CASSRGQTGGEAFF.

The genes are TRBV12-3 or TRBV12-4 and TRBJ1-5; D gene ambiguous. The CDR3 runs 15 residues. The V end was cut by 6 bases, the J end by 1 base, with 13 bases between. CDR3 nucleotide sequence: TGTGCCAGCAGGGAAACGGGTGAGAGCAATCAGCCCCAGCATTTT. Residues: CASRETGESNQPQHF.

A remark on this clonotype: One base away lies a much larger clone, so this may be a sequencing read error. This chain joins TRBV7-2 and TRBJ2-3, with D unclear. Between the trimmed V and J ends, which lost 3 bases and 8 bases, there was a span of 6 bases. CDR3 size: 11 residues. Germline CDR1 and CDR2: SGHTA and FQGNSA. CDR3 amino acids: CASSFWGTQYF. The CDR3 DNA is TGTGCCAGCAGCTTTTGGGGTACGCAGTATTTT.

This sequence joins TRBV12-5 and TRBJ2-4; the match to TRBD2 covers 12 bases. Germline-derived CDR1 and CDR2 are LGHNT and FRNRAP. Trimming cost V 5 bases and J 8 bases; bases outside gene matches: 7. There are 15 residues in the CDR3. DNA of the CDR3: TGTGCTAGTGGTGACGAGACTAGCGGGAGCGACATTCAGTACTTC. Protein product: CASGDETSGSDIQYF.

The chain uses TRBV4-3 and TRBJ1-3, with a weak D call TRBD1 (5 bases). The ends were cut back, 0 bases at V and 4 bases at J, with 13 bases in the middle. Germline CDR1 is LGHNA and CDR2 is YSLEER. The CDR3 sequence is 16 residues long. CDR3 coding DNA: TGCGCCAGCAGCCAAGATGGGACCGTTACCGGAAACACCATATATTTT. As protein: CASSQDGTVTGNTIYF.

This clonotype was picked up a small number of times. The chain employs TRBV12-3 or TRBV12-4 and TRBJ2-7, with TRBD2 matching 8 bases. CDR3 length equals 12 residues. Losses at the gene ends were 8 bases for V and 6 bases for J; bases not matched to a gene: 6. The CDR3 bases are TGTGCCAGCGGAGCGGGAGTGGGCGAGCAGTACTTC. Its protein is CASGAGVGEQYF.

The chain employs TRBV24-1 and TRBJ2-4, with D perhaps being TRBD1 or TRBD2 (6 bases each). CDR3 length: 15 amino acids. The germline CDR1 and CDR2 sequences are KGHDR and SFDVKD. Trimming pared 3 bases from V and 7 bases from J, leaving 15 bases between. Here the CDR3 DNA reads TGTGCCACCAGTGATACCGGGGGCGTGGGGAACATTCAGTACTTC. It encodes CATSDTGGVGNIQYF.

The rearrangement joins TRBV6-5 to TRBJ1-5; D possibly corresponds to TRBD1 (6 bases). Trimming cost V 5 bases and J 1 base, with 9 bases left between them. The germline V gene has CDR1 MNHEY and CDR2 SVGAGI. The CDR3 covers 14 residues. The CDR3 DNA reads TGTGCCAGCAGTAACACAGGGAGCAATCAGCCCCAGCATTTT. This sequence encodes CASSNTGSNQPQHF.

The chain joins TRBV18 to TRBJ2-1, with TRBD1 matching 10 bases. With V trimmed by 2 bases and J by 4 bases, 2 bases remained unmatched. Germline CDR1 KGHSH, CDR2 LQKENI. CDR3 size: 15 residues. Here the CDR3 reads CASSPLGQGYNEQFF. CDR3 in DNA: TGTGCCAGCTCACCATTGGGACAGGGGTACAATGAGCAGTTCTTC.

CDR3 loop: CSARDPRGQNTEAFF. The DNA for the CDR3 is TGCAGTGCTAGGGATCCCCGCGGCCAAAACACTGAAGCTTTCTTT. This chain connects TRBV20-1 to TRBJ1-1; no firm D call. The CDR3 spans 15 residues. The V and J ends lost 3 bases and 2 bases respectively, with 16 bases between them. CDR1 DFQATT and CDR2 SNEGSKA come from the germline V gene (reference sequence).

This clonotype occurred once. This chain uses TRBV4-1 with TRBJ2-5, with 12 bases that match TRBD1. The germline V gene has CDR1 MGHRA and CDR2 YSYEKL. Losses at the gene ends were 1 base for V and 12 bases for J; bases not matched to a gene: 9. CDR3 length equals 15 residues. As DNA, the CDR3 is TGCGCCAGCAGCCAAGCCCCGGGACAGGGGGCAGAGGAGTACTTC. As protein: CASSQAPGQGAEEYF.

This clonotype has just a few counts. The chain recombines TRBV7-9 with TRBJ1-6; the D gene is possibly TRBD1 (5 bases). Trimming took 0 bases from V and 7 from J, leaving 13 bases between them. CDR1 and CDR2 (germline): SEHNR, FQNEAQ (reference sequence). The CDR3 length is 16 residues. The CDR3: CASSLAQAEPNSPLHF. CDR3 DNA sequence: TGTGCCAGCAGCTTAGCACAGGCCGAACCCAATTCACCCCTCCACTTT.

V and J are TRBV9 and TRBJ2-7, with unresolved D. V lost 0 bases and J lost 6, with 10 bases in between. CDR3 length equals 13 residues. CDR1 SGDLS and CDR2 YYNGEE come from the germline V gene. CDR3 sequence reads: CASSVEDLGEQYF. The CDR3 DNA reads TGTGCCAGCAGCGTAGAAGATTTGGGCGAGCAGTACTTC.

This clonotype was recorded at least ten times. The chain employs TRBV7-9 and TRBJ2-3, with 7 bases aligning to TRBD1. CDR1 is SEHNR and CDR2 is FQNEAQ in the germline V gene (reference sequence). J gave up 3 bases and V 7 bases, and 7 bases lay outside the gene matches. This CDR3 has 14 residues. CDR3: CASTLTGPTDTQYF. CDR3 nucleotides: TGTGCCAGCACCCTGACAGGGCCAACAGATACGCAGTATTTT.